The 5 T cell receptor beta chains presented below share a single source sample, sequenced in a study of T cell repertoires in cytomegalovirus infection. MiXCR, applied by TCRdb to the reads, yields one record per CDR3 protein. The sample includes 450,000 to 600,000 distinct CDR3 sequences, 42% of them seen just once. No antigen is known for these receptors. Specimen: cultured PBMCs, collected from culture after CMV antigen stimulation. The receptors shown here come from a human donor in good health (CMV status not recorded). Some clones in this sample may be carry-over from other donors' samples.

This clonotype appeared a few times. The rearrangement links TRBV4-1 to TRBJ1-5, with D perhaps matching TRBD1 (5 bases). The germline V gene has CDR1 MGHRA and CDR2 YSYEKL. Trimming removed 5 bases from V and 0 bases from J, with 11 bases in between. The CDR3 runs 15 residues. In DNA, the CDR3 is TGCGCCAGCAGCAAGACAGAGACTAGCAATCAGCCCCAGCATTTT. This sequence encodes CASSKTETSNQPQHF.

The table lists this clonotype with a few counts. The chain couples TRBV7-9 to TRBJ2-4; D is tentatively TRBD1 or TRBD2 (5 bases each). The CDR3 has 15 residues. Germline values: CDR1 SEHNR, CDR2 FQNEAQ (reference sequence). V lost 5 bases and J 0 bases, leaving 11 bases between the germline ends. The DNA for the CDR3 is TGTGCCAGCAGCCCCGGGACCTTAGCCAAAAACATTCAGTACTTC. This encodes CASSPGTLAKNIQYF.

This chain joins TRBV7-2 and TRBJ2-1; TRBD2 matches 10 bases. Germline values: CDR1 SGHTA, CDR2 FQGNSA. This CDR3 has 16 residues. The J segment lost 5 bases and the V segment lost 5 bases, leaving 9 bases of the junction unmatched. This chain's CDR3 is CASSVSLAGVDNEQFF. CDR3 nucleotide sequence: TGTGCCAGCAGCGTCTCTCTAGCGGGAGTCGACAATGAGCAGTTCTTC.

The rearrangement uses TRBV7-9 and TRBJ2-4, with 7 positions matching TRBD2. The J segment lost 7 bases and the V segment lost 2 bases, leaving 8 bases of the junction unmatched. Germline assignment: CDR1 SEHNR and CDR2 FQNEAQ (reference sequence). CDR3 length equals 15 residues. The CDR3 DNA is TGTGCCAGCAGCTTACTCGGCGGGAGTAGGAACATTCAGTACTTC. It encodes CASSLLGGSRNIQYF.

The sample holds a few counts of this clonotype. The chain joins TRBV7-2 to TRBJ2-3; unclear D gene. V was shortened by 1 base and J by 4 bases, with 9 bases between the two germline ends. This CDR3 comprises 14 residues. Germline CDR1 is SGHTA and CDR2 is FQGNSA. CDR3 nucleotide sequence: TGTGCCAGCAGCTTAGGTTCTTCCCCAGATACGCAGTATTTT. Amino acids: CASSLGSSPDTQYF.